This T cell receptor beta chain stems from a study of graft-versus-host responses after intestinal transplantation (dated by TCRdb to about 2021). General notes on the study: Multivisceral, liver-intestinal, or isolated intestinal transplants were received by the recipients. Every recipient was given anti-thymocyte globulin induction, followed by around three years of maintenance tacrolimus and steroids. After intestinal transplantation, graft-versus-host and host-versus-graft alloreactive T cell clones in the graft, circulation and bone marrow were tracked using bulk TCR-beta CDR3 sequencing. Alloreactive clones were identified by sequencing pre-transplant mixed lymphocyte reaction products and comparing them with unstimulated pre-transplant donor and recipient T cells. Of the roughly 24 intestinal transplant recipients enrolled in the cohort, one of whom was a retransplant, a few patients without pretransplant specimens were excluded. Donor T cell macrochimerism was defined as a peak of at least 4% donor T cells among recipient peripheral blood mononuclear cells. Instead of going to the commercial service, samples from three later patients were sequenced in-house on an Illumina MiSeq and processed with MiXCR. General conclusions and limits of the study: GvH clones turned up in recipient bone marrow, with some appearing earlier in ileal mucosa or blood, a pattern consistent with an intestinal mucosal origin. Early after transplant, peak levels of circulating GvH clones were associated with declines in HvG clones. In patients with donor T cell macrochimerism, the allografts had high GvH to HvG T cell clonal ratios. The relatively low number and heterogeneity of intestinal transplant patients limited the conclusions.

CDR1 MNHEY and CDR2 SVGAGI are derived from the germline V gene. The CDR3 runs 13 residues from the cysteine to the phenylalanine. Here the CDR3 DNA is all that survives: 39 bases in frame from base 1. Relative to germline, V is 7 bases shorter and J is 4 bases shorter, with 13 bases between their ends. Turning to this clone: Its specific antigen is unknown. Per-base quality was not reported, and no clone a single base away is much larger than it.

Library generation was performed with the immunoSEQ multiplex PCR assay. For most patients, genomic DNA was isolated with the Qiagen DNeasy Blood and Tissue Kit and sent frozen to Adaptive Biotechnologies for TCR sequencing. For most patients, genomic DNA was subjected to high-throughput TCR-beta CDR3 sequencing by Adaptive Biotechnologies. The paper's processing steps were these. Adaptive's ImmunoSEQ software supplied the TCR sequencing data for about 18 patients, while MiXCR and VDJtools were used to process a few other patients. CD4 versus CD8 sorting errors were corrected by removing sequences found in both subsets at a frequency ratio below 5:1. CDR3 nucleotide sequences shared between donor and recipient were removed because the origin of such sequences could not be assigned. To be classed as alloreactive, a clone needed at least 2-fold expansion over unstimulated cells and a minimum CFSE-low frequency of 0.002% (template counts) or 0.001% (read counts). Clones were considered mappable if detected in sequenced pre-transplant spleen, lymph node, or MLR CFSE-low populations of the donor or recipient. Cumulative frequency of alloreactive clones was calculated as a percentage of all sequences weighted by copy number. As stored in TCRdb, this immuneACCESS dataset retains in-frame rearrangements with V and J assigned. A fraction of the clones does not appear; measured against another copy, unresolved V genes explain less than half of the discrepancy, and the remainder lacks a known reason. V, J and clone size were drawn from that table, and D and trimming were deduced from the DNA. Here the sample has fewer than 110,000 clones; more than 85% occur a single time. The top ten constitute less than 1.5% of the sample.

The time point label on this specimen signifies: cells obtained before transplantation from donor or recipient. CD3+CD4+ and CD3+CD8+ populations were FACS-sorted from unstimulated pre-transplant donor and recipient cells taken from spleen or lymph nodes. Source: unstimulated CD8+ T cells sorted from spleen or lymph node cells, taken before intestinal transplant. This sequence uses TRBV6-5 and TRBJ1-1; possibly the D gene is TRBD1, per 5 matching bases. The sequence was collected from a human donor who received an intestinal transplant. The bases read TGTGCCAGCACGAACCAGGGAAGCACTGAAGCTTTCTTT. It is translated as CASTNQGSTEAFF.